A selection of T cell receptor beta chains follows, all from one sample in a study of spatial heterogeneity in lung cancer. From the 5' RACE reads, TCRdb called clonotypes with MiXCR, one entry per CDR3 protein. The table lists tens of thousands of distinct CDR3 sequences, under 5.5% of them singletons. The sequencing here drew on PBMCs, taken at surgery. The source is a male donor with early-stage non-small cell lung cancer. Each CDR3 is given with its conserved first and last residue. D genes are given only for firm matches. Size is stated for part of the rows, as once, few or many counts, or as a class when the clone is expanded.

V,size,J,D,DNA,CDR3
TRBV6-2/TRBV6-3,NA,TRBJ2-1,TRBD1,TGTGCCAGCAGGGACAGGACCTACAATGAGCAGTTCTTC,CASRDRTYNEQFF
TRBV24-1,few,TRBJ2-5,TRBD1,TGTGCCACCAGCCCCGGGGACAGACAAGAGACCCAGTACTTC,CATSPGDRQETQYF
TRBV15,many,TRBJ2-7,TRBD1,TGTGCCACCAGCAGGGGACAGGGGGCTGGAGAGCAGTACTTC,CATSRGQGAGEQYF
TRBV3-1,many,TRBJ1-1,NA,TGTGCCAGCAGCCAAGATTTATTTAGGACAGACGACACTGAAGCTTTCTTT,CASSQDLFRTDDTEAFF
TRBV2,NA,TRBJ2-3,NA,TGTGCCAGCAGTGGCAGGACTACCCTCGCAGATACGCAGTATTTT,CASSGRTTLADTQYF
TRBV10-3,many,TRBJ2-3,TRBD1,TGTGCCACCAACCGGGGACAGGGAGCAGATACGCAGTATTTT,CATNRGQGADTQYF
TRBV7-9,many,TRBJ2-7,TRBD1,TGTGCCAGCAGCCCCCCCCGGGACAGGGGATACGAGCAGTACTTC,CASSPPRDRGYEQYF
TRBV11-3,many,TRBJ2-3,NA,TGTGCCAGCAGCTTAAGCAGTGAGACAGATACGCAGTATTTT,CASSLSSETDTQYF
TRBV7-9,many,TRBJ1-5,TRBD1,TGTGCCAGCAGCATCGGACAGGGGGCGAGCAATCAGCCCCAGCATTTT,CASSIGQGASNQPQHF
TRBV10-3,many,TRBJ2-5,NA,TGTGCCATCAGTGAGGAGGCCCAAGAGACCCAGTACTTC,CAISEEAQETQYF